The 29 T cell receptor beta chains in this list originate from one sample, sequenced in a study of T-cell memory formation after mild COVID-19. TCRdb reprocessed the 5' RACE reads via MiXCR and lists one record per CDR3 protein. Among approximately 390,000 distinct CDR3 sequences listed, approximately 15% were seen once. Sequenced: PBMCs or a T cell subset sorted from them (not recorded which). Receptors originate from a man younger than 35 who had mild COVID-19 (a few samples of this study predate the infection). Cell type and time point are not known.

The chain joins TRBV5-4 to TRBJ2-3; 7 bases align to TRBD1. Germline-derived CDR1 and CDR2 are SGHNT and YYREEE (reference sequence). Germline trimming cut 5 bases from V and 0 bases from J; bases unmatched to any gene: 3. This CDR3 comprises 14 residues. DNA for the CDR3: TGTGCCAGCAGACCGGGACAGAGCACAGATACGCAGTATTTT. Its translation is CASRPGQSTDTQYF.

This rearrangement joins TRBV29-1 to TRBJ1-2, with 8 bases aligning to TRBD1. V dropped 4 bases and J dropped 7; count of bases not matched to a gene: 5. Germline-derived CDR1 and CDR2 are SQVTM and ANQGSEA. The CDR3 extends over 12 amino acids. Written as DNA, the CDR3 is TGCAGCGTTGGGGGGACAGGATCTGGCTACACCTTC. This translates into CSVGGTGSGYTF.

V usage is TRBV27 and J usage is TRBJ1-1; possible D gene TRBD1, 6 bases. Trimming stripped 6 bases from V and 3 bases from J, with 23 bases between. The CDR3 extends over 17 amino acids. CDR1 and CDR2 from the germline V gene are MNHEY and SMNVEV (reference sequence). The CDR3 protein is CASRTSTGLLGHTEAFF. For the CDR3, the DNA is TGTGCCAGCAGGACCTCAACAGGGTTACTAGGGCACACTGAAGCTTTCTTT.

The rearrangement links TRBV6-1 to TRBJ1-2, with unresolved D. Trimming removed 3 bases at V and 4 bases at J, with 15 bases between. Germline CDR1 and CDR2: MNHNS and SASEGT. The CDR3 runs 15 residues. The CDR3 DNA reads TGTGCCAGCAGTGAGACCTTAACCCCGGGCTATGGCTACACCTTC. It yields the protein CASSETLTPGYGYTF.

V and J are TRBV2 and TRBJ2-1; D is unclear. The germline V gene has CDR1 SNHLY and CDR2 FYNNEI. Trimming left V 5 bases short and J 6 bases short, with 11 bases between. There are 13 residues in the CDR3. The CDR3 DNA reads as TGTGCCAGCAGTTCCAGATCGGCCAATGAGCAGTTCTTC. Amino acids: CASSSRSANEQFF.

This clonotype was counted only a few times. V usage is TRBV28 and J usage is TRBJ1-4, with TRBD1 matching over 8 bases. The CDR3 runs to 14 residues. V lost 8 bases to trimming and J lost 5 bases; unmatched junction nucleotides: 7. From germline, CDR1 is MDHEN and CDR2 SYDVKM. CDR3 DNA sequence: TGTGCCAGCCGAGCACAGGGGGACAATGAAAAACTGTTTTTT. Translating gives CASRAQGDNEKLFF.

The genes are TRBV4-3 and TRBJ2-7, with D unresolved. CDR3 size: 12 residues. The germline gives CDR1 LGHNA, CDR2 YSLEER. With 2 bases removed from V and 3 bases from J, the gap between germline ends came to 5 bases. CDR3 coding DNA: TGCGCCAGCAGCCAAACTCGCTACGAGCAGTACGTC. Residues: CASSQTRYEQYV.

This clonotype was recorded at least ten times. The chain carries TRBV6-2 or TRBV6-3 and TRBJ2-7; tentative D call: TRBD1 (5 bases). This CDR3 has 13 amino acids. Trimming removed 5 bases from V and 5 bases from J, with 13 bases in between. The V gene's germline CDR1 is MNHEY and CDR2 SVGEGT. DNA of the CDR3: TGTGCCAGCAGTCATCAGGGTACCCACGAGCAGTACGTC. Translating gives CASSHQGTHEQYV.

This clonotype showed up many times. The gene calls are TRBV7-2 and TRBJ1-5; no clear D. CDR3 length equals 12 residues. Germline CDR1 SGHTA, CDR2 FQGNSA. Trimming removed 2 bases from V and 6 bases from J, with 5 bases in between. CDR3: CASSLPGQPQHF. The CDR3 nucleotides read TGTGCCAGCAGCTTACCGGGTCAGCCCCAGCATTTT.

In its sample, this clonotype was seen a few times. The V call is TRBV7-7, the J call TRBJ2-5; TRBD1 might be the D (8 bases). V was pared by 5 bases and J by 7 bases, with 17 bases between. The CDR3 is made up of 14 amino acids. Germline CDR1 reads SSHAT; CDR2 reads FNYEAQ (reference sequence). The CDR3 sequence: CASSPMTGEGTQYF. CDR3 sequence (DNA): TGTGCCAGCAGCCCCATGACAGGGGAGGGGACCCAGTACTTC.

This clonotype was picked up a small number of times. The rearrangement uses TRBV29-1 and TRBJ1-3; D may be TRBD1 (6 bases). The CDR3 is made up of 12 amino acids. The V end lost 8 bases, the J end lost 1 base, and 9 bases lay between the germline ends. From germline, CDR1 is SQVTM and CDR2 ANQGSEA. The CDR3 loop is CSSRGSGNTIYF. The CDR3 bases are TGCAGCTCCAGGGGTTCTGGAAACACCATATATTTT.

There are a few counts of this clonotype. V gene TRBV12-3 or TRBV12-4 combines with J gene TRBJ1-5; unclear D gene. The length of the CDR3 is 12 residues. Trimming removed 5 bases at V and 6 bases at J, with 8 bases between. The CDR3 region is CASSPASQPQHF. The DNA for the CDR3 is TGTGCCAGCAGTCCCGCCTCTCAGCCCCAGCATTTT.

The chain recombines TRBV2 with TRBJ2-1; a weak D match, TRBD1 (5 bases). The CDR3 consists of 12 residues. Trimming removed 0 bases from V and 15 bases from J, with 12 bases in between. CDR1 and CDR2 (germline): SNHLY, FYNNEI. The CDR3 region is CASSEAPGHGFF. The CDR3 nucleotides read TGTGCCAGCAGTGAAGCGCCAGGACATGGGTTCTTC.

In nucleotides, the CDR3 is TGCGCCAGCAGCTTGGGATTAACAGGGGCGAATCAGCCCCAGCATTTT. Translation gives CASSLGLTGANQPQHF. The chain links TRBV5-1 to TRBJ1-5; 7 bases fit TRBD1. Germline values: CDR1 SGHRS, CDR2 YFSETQ. The CDR3 runs to 16 residues. The junction had 7 bases not matched to a gene; V was cut back by 0 bases and J by 4 bases.

This clonotype was counted between two and nine times. The V and J genes are TRBV12-3 or TRBV12-4 and TRBJ1-3; unclear D gene. V lost 0 bases to trimming and J lost 14 bases, with 14 bases between them. The CDR3 runs 13 residues. The CDR3 is CASSLALTDHLYF. In DNA, the CDR3 is TGTGCCAGCAGTTTAGCGCTCACAGACCATCTATATTTT.

The chain uses TRBV13 and TRBJ2-7; D possibly corresponds to TRBD1 (5 bases). V was cut by 4 bases and J by 0 bases, with 10 bases left in between. Germline V gene lookup returns CDR1 PRHDT and CDR2 FYEKMQ (reference sequence). The CDR3 is made up of 14 amino acids. CDR3 sequence reads: CASSSYRYSYEQYV. The CDR3 bases are TGTGCCAGCAGCTCCTACAGGTACTCCTACGAGCAGTACGTC.

There are many counts of this clonotype. V gene TRBV6-1 combines with J gene TRBJ2-7, with TRBD1 matching over 7 bases. J was trimmed by 2 bases and V by 5 bases; bases with no gene match: 6. There are 14 residues in the CDR3. Germline values: CDR1 MNHNS, CDR2 SASEGT. As DNA, the CDR3 is TGTGCCAGCAGTCCCCGACAGGGACCCTACGAGCAGTACGTC. Encoded protein: CASSPRQGPYEQYV.

This clonotype was observed a handful of times. The rearrangement links TRBV3-1 to TRBJ2-7; 8 bases align to TRBD1. Germline values: CDR1 LGHDT, CDR2 YNNKEL (reference sequence). This CDR3 has 17 residues. V shed 4 bases, J shed 5 bases, and the junction held 16 bases outside the gene matches. The CDR3 nucleotides read TGTGCCAGCAGCCGACTGTCAACGGAGACAGGGGATCACGAGCAGTACTTC. It codes for CASSRLSTETGDHEQYF.

The V gene is TRBV29-1, the J gene TRBJ1-4; D is possibly TRBD1 (5 bases). The V and J ends lost 5 bases and 3 bases respectively, with 16 bases between them. This CDR3 is built from 15 residues. Germline V gene sequence: CDR1 SQVTM, CDR2 ANQGSEA. CDR3 DNA sequence: TGCAGCGTTTACGCAGGGCAGGAGGCTAATGAAAAACTGTTTTTT. Translated, it gives CSVYAGQEANEKLFF.

For this clonotype: The germline gene is not matched at one end of the junction; a read error may be the cause. The J gene is TRBJ2-1, the V gene TRBV5-1; D remains ambiguous. Germline-derived CDR1 and CDR2 are SGHRS and YFSETQ. The CDR3 runs to 13 residues. CDR3 amino acids: CDSSHVSNNEQFF. The DNA for the CDR3 is TGCGACAGCAGTCACGTCTCCAACAATGAGCAGTTCTTC.

This clonotype occurred a few times. This chain connects TRBV18 to TRBJ2-1; 12 positions agree with TRBD1. This CDR3 contains 14 residues. The junction had 2 bases not matched to a gene; V was cut back by 4 bases and J by 7 bases. Germline V CDR1 and CDR2: KGHSH, LQKENI. CDR3: CASSQGQGANEQFF. In DNA form, the CDR3 reads TGTGCCAGCTCACAGGGACAGGGGGCGAATGAGCAGTTCTTC.

The chain combines TRBV11-2 with TRBJ2-3; the D is unclear. The V gene's germline CDR1 is SGHAT and CDR2 FQNNGV. V lost 3 bases and J 5 bases, leaving 9 bases between the germline ends. This CDR3 comprises 13 residues. The CDR3 spells CASSFPGGDTQYF. DNA of the CDR3: TGTGCCAGCAGCTTCCCCGGCGGAGATACGCAGTATTTT.

The rearrangement uses TRBV30 and TRBJ2-2; weak D call: TRBD2 (5 bases). V lost 3 bases, J lost 7 bases, and 9 bases lay in between. The CDR3 is made up of 12 amino acids. Germline V lookup: CDR1 GTSNPN, CDR2 SVGIG (reference sequence). CDR3 in DNA: TGTGCCTGGAGGACGGCGGGCGGGGAGCTGTTTTTT. Amino acids: CAWRTAGGELFF.

The V and J genes are TRBV9 and TRBJ1-5; tentatively, D is TRBD1 (6 bases). The CDR3 spans 15 residues. V lost 2 bases to trimming and J lost 0 bases, with 9 bases between them. CDR1 and CDR2 from the germline V gene are SGDLS and YYNGEE. DNA for the CDR3: TGTGCCAGCAGCGTTTCAGGGGTTAGCAATCAGCCCCAGCATTTT. It translates to CASSVSGVSNQPQHF.

In its sample, this clonotype was seen once. The chain uses TRBV2 and TRBJ1-1; 8 nucleotides align to TRBD1. Germline-derived CDR1 and CDR2 are SNHLY and FYNNEI. CDR3 length: 14 amino acids. After removal of 8 bases from V and 4 bases from J, the junction contained 9 bases not matched to a gene. The CDR3 loop is CASDRGELGTEAFF. The CDR3 region has the DNA TGTGCCAGCGACAGGGGTGAACTGGGCACTGAAGCTTTCTTT.

There are a few counts of this clonotype. The J gene is TRBJ1-2, the V gene TRBV4-1, with D perhaps matching TRBD1 (5 bases). V was trimmed by 0 bases and J by 2 bases, leaving 7 bases between them. The CDR3 sequence is 14 residues long. The germline V gene encodes CDR1 MGHRA and CDR2 YSYEKL. Written as DNA, the CDR3 is TGCGCCAGCAGCCAAGACGACAGAAACTATGGCTACACCTTC. Translated: CASSQDDRNYGYTF.

The chain couples TRBV11-2 to TRBJ2-7, with 7 positions matching TRBD2. The germline CDR1 and CDR2 sequences are SGHAT and FQNNGV. Losses at the gene ends were 1 base for V and 2 bases for J; bases not matched to a gene: 11. This CDR3 is 17 amino acids long. CDR3 in amino acids: CASSLAPGLGLPYEQYF. The CDR3 bases are TGTGCCAGCAGCTTAGCCCCCGGACTAGGGCTGCCCTACGAGCAGTACTTC.

The V gene is TRBV7-6, the J gene TRBJ1-3, with D possibly being TRBD1 (6 bases). V lost 6 bases and J lost 1, with 10 bases in between. The CDR3 extends over 14 amino acids. In germline, CDR1 is SGHVS, CDR2 FNYEAQ. The CDR3 loop is CASSSTGSGNTIYF. CDR3 DNA sequence: TGTGCCAGCAGTAGTACAGGGTCTGGAAACACCATATATTTT.

This clonotype has only a few counts. The chain couples TRBV20-1 to TRBJ2-7; possible D gene TRBD1, 5 bases. Germline V lookup: CDR1 DFQATT, CDR2 SNEGSKA (reference sequence). Trimming removed 6 bases from V and 0 bases from J, with 15 bases in between. The CDR3 length is 14 residues. For the CDR3, the DNA is TGCAGTGCAGAACAGGTCCTGAACTCCTACGAGCAGTACGTC. Protein product: CSAEQVLNSYEQYV.